This TCR beta chain was captured in a study of Ad26.COV2.S vaccination and SARS-CoV-2 variants. Treatment: 15 to 20 received Ad26.COV2.S at low or high dose, single or two shots; roughly five received placebo; per-sample allocation not given. Collection of samples fell on day 63 after the first vaccine or placebo injection. Some clones are missing from TCRdb's copy, which holds only in-frame ones; the method was immunoSEQ multiplex PCR. Altogether about 350,000 clones are present, 86% being singletons, with the ten largest covering about 11%. V was clipped by 5 bases and J by 4 bases, with 14 bases between them. Germline CDR1 and CDR2: MDHEN and SYDVKM. The CDR3 sequence is 14 residues long.

The specimen comprised peripheral blood, sampled in a trial of Ad26.COV2.S vaccine versus placebo. The clonotype was recovered from a person between 18 and 60 years old who received the Ad26.COV2.S COVID-19 vaccine or a placebo. The chain recombines TRBV28 with TRBJ1-1; no definite D call. CDR3 in amino acids: CASSLESSGTEAFF. The CDR3, as DNA: TGTGCCAGCAGTCTTGAGAGCAGCGGCACTGAAGCTTTCTTT.